This record covers a single T cell receptor beta chain. The antigen is undetermined. This sample is drawn from a study of T cell repertoires in cytomegalovirus infection. On the study more broadly: Evidence of both CMV infection and a matching HLA type came from public TCR beta signatures.

MiXCR, applied by TCRdb to the reads, yields one record per CDR3 protein. This sample has around 300,000 distinct CDR3 sequences, with over 7.5% found just once. Germline values: CDR1 SGHDN, CDR2 FVKESK. There are 12 residues in the CDR3. Trimming pared 3 bases from V and 2 bases from J, leaving 5 bases between. General study findings and limits: Ex vivo responses were dominated by HLA-C-restricted CMV-specific TCR beta clonotypes. Identification of carriers of CMV plus the relevant HLA was performed using cumulative public TCR beta family frequency.

V and J are TRBV14 and TRBJ2-7; unclear D gene. Sequencing was performed on PBMCs. This TCR came from a human donor in good health (CMV status not recorded). Some clones in this sample may be carry-over from other donors' samples. CDR3 amino acids: CASSHETYEQYF. As DNA, the CDR3 is TGTGCCAGCAGCCATGAAACCTACGAGCAGTACTTC. The variable domain in full, completed from reference TRBV14 and TRBJ2-7, reads EAGVTQFPSHSVIEKGQTVTLRCDPISGHDNLYWYRRVMGKEIKFLLHFVKESKQDESGMPNNRFLAERTGGTYSTLKVQPAELEDSGVYFCASSHETYEQYFGPGTRLTVT.